These T cell receptor beta chains were read from a single sample in a study of T-cell reconstitution after alpha-beta-depleted transplantation in children. In TCRdb, the PCR reads were re-called with MiXCR into one record per CDR3 protein. The repertoire consists of about 98,000 distinct CDR3 sequences, with less than 25% occurring once and the leading ten covering about 21%. The sample consisted of PBMCs, taken before TCRalphabeta/CD19-depleted stem cell transplant. The source is a boy under 10 years old with acute lymphoblastic leukemia, due to receive a stem cell transplant. Each CDR3 is given with its conserved first and last residue. Fields, in order: J gene, clone size, V gene, D gene, CDR3 DNA, CDR3 protein. A D gene is named only where the DNA matches it firmly. A clone size is listed for some rows: how often the clone was seen (once, few, many), or a class if it is expanded.

TRBJ2-1 few TRBV5-1 - TGCGCCAGCAGCTTAAGCTATGAGCAGTTCTTC CASSLSYEQFF
TRBJ2-1 - TRBV5-1 - TGCGCCAGCAGCCCCCGGGAGACCTCCTACAATGAGCAGTTCTTC CASSPRETSYNEQFF
TRBJ2-7 - TRBV29-1 - TGCAGCGTTGAAGATCCGGCGTCCTACGAGCAGTACTTC CSVEDPASYEQYF
TRBJ2-4 - TRBV28 TRBD1 TGTGCCAGCAGTCATCGACAGGGGGCCGGCATTCAGTACTTC CASSHRQGAGIQYF
TRBJ2-5 - TRBV5-1 - TGCGCCAGCAGCTTGGCAACATCCGTGGAGACCCAGTACTTT CASSLATSVETQYF
TRBJ2-1 - TRBV4-3 - TGCGCCAGCAGCACTCTAGCGAGAAGGGGGAATGAGCAGTTCTTC CASSTLARRGNEQFF
TRBJ2-1 many TRBV5-1 TRBD2 TGCGCCAGCAGCCTGCTAGCGGGGCAGGGCGAGCAGTTCTTC CASSLLAGQGEQFF
TRBJ1-1 many TRBV5-1 - TGCGCCAGCGCCTCCTCTGTTAACACTGAAGCTTTCTTT CASASSVNTEAFF
TRBJ1-5 many TRBV3-1 - TGTGCCAGCAGCCAAGAAGGCCTGGGCAGCAATCAGCCCCAGCATTTT CASSQEGLGSNQPQHF
TRBJ2-2 - TRBV5-6 - TGTGCCAGCAGCTTCCGGGGGCCGGGCACCGGGGAGCTGTTTTTT CASSFRGPGTGELFF
TRBJ1-2 - TRBV10-3 - TGTGCCATCAGTGAGTCGTCTGGCTACACCTTC CAISESSGYTF
TRBJ2-5 - TRBV3-1 - TGTGCCAGCAGCCAAATCAGGGCAGGCCAAGAGACCCAGTACTTC CASSQIRAGQETQYF
TRBJ2-1 many TRBV10-2 - TGCGCCAGCGTCTCAGCCGTCTCCTACAATGAGCAGTTCTTC CASVSAVSYNEQFF
TRBJ2-4 - TRBV4-2 TRBD2 TGTGCCAGCAGCCTTTCGCCCGGGACTAGTAAAGCCAAAAACATTCAGTACTTC CASSLSPGTSKAKNIQYF
TRBJ1-4 - TRBV7-9 - TGTGCCAGCAGCTTAGCGGGTACACCCGCGCGAGAAAAGCTGTTTTTT CASSLAGTPAREKLFF
TRBJ1-4 - TRBV20-1 TRBD1 TGCAGTGCCCTAGGACAGGCGGAAAAACTGTTTTTT CSALGQAEKLFF
TRBJ2-7 - TRBV5-1 - TGCGCCAGCAGCTTGGGGACAAAACCTTACGAGCAGTACTTC CASSLGTKPYEQYF
TRBJ2-3 few TRBV7-2 TRBD2 TGTGCCAGCAGCTCGACTAGCGGGAGTCCGGCAGATACGCAGTATTTT CASSSTSGSPADTQYF
TRBJ2-7 few TRBV12-3/TRBV12-4 - TGTGCCAGCAGTCCCCCCGGTCGGGCGAGAGGTCCCTACGAGCAGTACTTC CASSPPGRARGPYEQYF
TRBJ2-2 few TRBV3-1 - TGTGCCAGCAGCCAAGGTCCAGGGAGAGGCTCCGGGGAGCTGTTTTTT CASSQGPGRGSGELFF
TRBJ2-5 - TRBV6-1 - TGTGCCAGCACAGATCGGAGAGGGGAGACCCAGTACTTC CASTDRRGETQYF
TRBJ1-5 - TRBV28 TRBD1 TGTGCCAGCAGACAGGGGGGGGACAATCAGCCCCAGCATTTT CASRQGGDNQPQHF
TRBJ2-7 - TRBV4-1 TRBD2 TGCGCCAGCAGCCAACCGGGACTAGAGAGGTACGAGCAGTACTTC CASSQPGLERYEQYF
TRBJ2-7 few TRBV27 TRBD1 TGTGCCAGCACCCCCGGGACAGGGATGTTTTACGAGCAGTACTTC CASTPGTGMFYEQYF
TRBJ2-1 - TRBV29-1 - TGCAGCGTTGAAGCTTATTCTTCGAGCTCCTACAATGAGCAGTTCTTC CSVEAYSSSSYNEQFF
TRBJ2-1 - TRBV20-1 - TGCAGTGCTAGAGATTGGGACCTTTCCTACAATGAGCAGTTCTTC CSARDWDLSYNEQFF
TRBJ2-5 - TRBV7-8 - TGTGCCATAGGACACCCCCAAGAGACCCAGTACTTC CAIGHPQETQYF
TRBJ1-2 - TRBV29-1 - TGCAGCGTCGGGGATGGCTACACCTTC CSVGDGYTF
TRBJ2-7 few TRBV20-1 - TGCAGTGCTAGAGATTTTATGGAGGTAACCACCTACGAGCAGTACTTC CSARDFMEVTTYEQYF
TRBJ1-1 - TRBV5-1 - TGCGCCAGCAGCTCCGACAGGTGGAACACTGAAGCTTTCTTT CASSSDRWNTEAFF